This TCR beta chain was sequenced in a study of regulatory T cells in long-lasting Graves disease. CDR3 length equals 14 residues. J lost 3 bases, V lost 3 bases, and 5 bases had no gene match. Germline loops: CDR1 DFQATT, CDR2 SNEGSKA (reference sequence). This clonotype was counted a few times. Time point meaning: persistent/refractory GD, antithyroid drugs over 5 years with positive TRAb. The authors made the TCR library using RNA they extracted from PBMCs. Patients hailed from an endocrinology department in Xi'an, China. Library construction for TCR beta used iRepertoire HTBI primers and Arm-PCR of CDR3 regions. MiXCR, run by TCRdb on the multiplex PCR reads, gives a single entry per CDR3 protein. The sample consists of roughly 400,000 distinct CDR3 sequences, roughly a fifth of them appearing once.

The material was peripheral blood mononuclear cells (PBMCs), obtained when the disease was refractory, from a patient treated with antithyroid drugs. The origin of this receptor is a female donor with Graves disease. The chain links TRBV20-1 to TRBJ2-7; TRBD2 aligns across 10 bases. The CDR3 region has the DNA TGCAGTGCTAGTCCTAGCGGGAGAGGCTACGAGCAGTACTTC. It codes for CSASPSGRGYEQYF.